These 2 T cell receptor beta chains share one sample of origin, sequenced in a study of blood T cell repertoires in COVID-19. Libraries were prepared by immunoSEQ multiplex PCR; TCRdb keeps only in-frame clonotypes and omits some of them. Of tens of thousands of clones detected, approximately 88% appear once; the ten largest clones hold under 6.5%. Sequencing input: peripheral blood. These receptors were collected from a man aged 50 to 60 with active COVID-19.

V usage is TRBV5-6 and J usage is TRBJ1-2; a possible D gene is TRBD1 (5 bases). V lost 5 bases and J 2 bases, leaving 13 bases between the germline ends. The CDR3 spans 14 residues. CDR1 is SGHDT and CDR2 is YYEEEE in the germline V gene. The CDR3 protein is CASSPLGGNYGYTF. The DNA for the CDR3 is TGTGCCAGCAGTCCCTTGGGGGGAAACTATGGCTACACCTTC. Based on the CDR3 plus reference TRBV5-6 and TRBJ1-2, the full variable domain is DAGVTQSPTHLIKTRGQQVTLRCSPKSGHDTVSWYQQALGQGPQFIFQYYEEEERQRGNFPDRFSGHQFPNYSSELNVNALLLGDSALYLCASSPLGGNYGYTFGSGTRLTVV.

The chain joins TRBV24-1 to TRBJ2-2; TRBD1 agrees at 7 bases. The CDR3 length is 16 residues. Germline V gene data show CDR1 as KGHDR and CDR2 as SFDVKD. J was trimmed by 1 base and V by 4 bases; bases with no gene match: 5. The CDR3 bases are TGTGCCACCAGTGACCGGGGACAGCGGAACACCGGGGAGCTGTTTTTT. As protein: CATSDRGQRNTGELFF.